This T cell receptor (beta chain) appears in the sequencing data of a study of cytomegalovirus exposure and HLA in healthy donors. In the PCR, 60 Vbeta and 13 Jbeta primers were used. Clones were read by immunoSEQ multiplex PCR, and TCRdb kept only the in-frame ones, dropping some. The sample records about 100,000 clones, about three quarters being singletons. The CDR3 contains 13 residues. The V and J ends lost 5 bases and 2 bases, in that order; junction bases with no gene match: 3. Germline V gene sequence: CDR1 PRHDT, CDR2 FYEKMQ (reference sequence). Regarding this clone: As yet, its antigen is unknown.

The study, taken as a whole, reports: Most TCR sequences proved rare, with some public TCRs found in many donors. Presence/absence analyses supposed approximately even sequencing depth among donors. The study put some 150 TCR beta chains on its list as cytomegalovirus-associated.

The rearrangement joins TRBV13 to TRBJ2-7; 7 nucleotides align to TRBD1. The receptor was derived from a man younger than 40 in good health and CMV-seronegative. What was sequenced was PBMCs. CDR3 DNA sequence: TGTGCCAGCAGCCCCGGGACAGCCTACGAGCAGTACTTC. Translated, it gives CASSPGTAYEQYF. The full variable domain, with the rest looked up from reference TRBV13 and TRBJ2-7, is AAGVIQSPRHLIKEKRETATLKCYPIPRHDTVYWYQQGPGQDPQFLISFYEKMQSDKGSIPDRFSAQQFSDYHSELNMSSLELGDSALYFCASSPGTAYEQYFGPGTRLTVT.